This entry describes one T cell receptor beta chain. Its antigen is unknown. The junction differs from germline at one of its ends, possibly a read error. In germline, CDR1 is SGHTA, CDR2 FQGNSA. This CDR3 is built from 15 residues. These data originate in a study of esophageal squamous cell carcinoma under preoperative chemotherapy. Background on the study: Samples included peripheral blood T cells as well as tumor-infiltrating lymphocytes.

Time point of the sample: before preoperative PTX-NDP chemotherapy. MiXCR was run by TCRdb on the PCR reads, yielding one entry per CDR3 protein. This sample carries about 15,000 distinct CDR3 sequences, under 55% of them seen once, and the ten largest clones take over 25%. Overall study results and limits: Post-treatment tumor-infiltrating lymphocytes appeared partly derived from peripheral T cells migrating into the tumor. Peripheral T cells showed a significant TCR diversity increase after chemotherapy, unlike tumor-infiltrating lymphocytes.

The chain is built from TRBV7-2 and TRBJ2-3, with D possibly matching TRBD1 (6 bases). The sequence came from a human donor with esophageal squamous cell carcinoma. The donor label of this sample is uncertain. The biological material was taken from a patient given preoperative chemotherapy. The CDR3 protein is CARGLGGGSPDTQYF. CDR3 coding DNA: TGTGCCAGGGGCTTAGGGGGTGGGAGCCCAGATACCCAGTATTTC. Full variable domain (outside the CDR3, taken from reference TRBV7-2 and TRBJ2-3): GAGVSQSPSNKVTEKGKDVELRCDPISGHTALYWYRQSLGQGLEFLIYFQGNSAPDKSGLPSDRFSAERTGGSVSTLTIQRTQQEDSAVYLCARGLGGGSPDTQYFGPGTRLTVL.